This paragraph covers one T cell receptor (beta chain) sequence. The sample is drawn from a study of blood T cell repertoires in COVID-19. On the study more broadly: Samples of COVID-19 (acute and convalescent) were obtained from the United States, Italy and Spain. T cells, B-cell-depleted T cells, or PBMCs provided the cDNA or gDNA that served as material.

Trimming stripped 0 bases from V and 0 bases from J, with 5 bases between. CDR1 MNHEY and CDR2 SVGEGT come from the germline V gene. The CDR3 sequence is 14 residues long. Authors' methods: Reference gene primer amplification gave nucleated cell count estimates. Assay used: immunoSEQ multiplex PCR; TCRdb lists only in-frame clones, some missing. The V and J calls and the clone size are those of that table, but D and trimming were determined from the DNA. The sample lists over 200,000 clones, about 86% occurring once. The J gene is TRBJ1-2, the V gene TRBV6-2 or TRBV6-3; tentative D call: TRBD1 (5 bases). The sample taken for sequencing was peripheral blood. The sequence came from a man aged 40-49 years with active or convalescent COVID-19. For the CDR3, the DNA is TGTGCCAGCAGTTACTCAGGGGCTAACTATGGCTACACCTTC. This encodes CASSYSGANYGYTF.